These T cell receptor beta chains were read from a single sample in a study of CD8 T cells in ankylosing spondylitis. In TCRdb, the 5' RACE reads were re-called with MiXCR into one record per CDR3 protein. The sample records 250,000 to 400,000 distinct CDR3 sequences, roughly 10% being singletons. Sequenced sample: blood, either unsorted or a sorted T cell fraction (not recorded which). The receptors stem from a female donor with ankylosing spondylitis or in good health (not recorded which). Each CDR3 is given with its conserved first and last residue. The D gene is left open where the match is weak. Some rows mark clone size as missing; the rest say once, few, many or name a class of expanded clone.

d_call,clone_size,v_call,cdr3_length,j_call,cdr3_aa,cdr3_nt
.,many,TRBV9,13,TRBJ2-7,CASSVTGKDEQYF,TGTGCCAGCAGCGTAACGGGAAAGGACGAGCAGTACTTC
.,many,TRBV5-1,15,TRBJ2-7,CASSSYRVPLYEQYF,TGCGCCAGCAGCTCGTACAGGGTTCCCTTGTACGAGCAGTACTTC
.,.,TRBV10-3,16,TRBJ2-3,CAISSISDSETGTQYF,TGTGCCATCAGTTCAATCTCCGACTCCGAAACGGGTACGCAGTATTTT
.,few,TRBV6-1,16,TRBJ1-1,CASSPSRGLPNTEAFF,TGTGCCAGCAGTCCAAGTCGGGGCCTCCCGAACACTGAAGCTTTCTTT
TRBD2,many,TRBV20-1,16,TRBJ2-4,CSARIRRGGPKNIQYF,TGCAGTGCTAGGATCAGGCGGGGAGGGCCCAAAAACATTCAGTACTTC
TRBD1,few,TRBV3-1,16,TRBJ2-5,CASSHSDRGTQETQYF,TGTGCCAGCAGCCATTCTGACAGGGGAACGCAAGAGACCCAGTACTTC
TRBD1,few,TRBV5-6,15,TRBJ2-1,CASSPGGTGDNEQFF,TGTGCCAGCAGCCCCGGCGGGACAGGGGACAATGAGCAGTTCTTC
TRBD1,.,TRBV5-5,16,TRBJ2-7,CASSYGPGTGRYEQYF,TGTGCCAGCAGTTATGGTCCCGGGACAGGCCGTTACGAGCAGTACTTC
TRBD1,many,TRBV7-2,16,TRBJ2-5,CASSRLTGGRLETQYF,TGTGCCAGCAGCCGTTTGACAGGGGGCAGGTTGGAGACCCAGTACTTC
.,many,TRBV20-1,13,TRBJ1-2,CSARGLSGYGYTF,TGCAGTGCCAGGGGTCTTTCCGGCTATGGCTACACCTTC
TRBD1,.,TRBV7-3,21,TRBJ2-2,CASSLRPRGSDRGSRAGELFF,TGTGCCAGCAGCTTAAGACCTCGGGGCTCGGACAGGGGGTCAAGGGCCGGGGAGCTGTTTTTT
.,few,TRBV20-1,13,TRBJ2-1,CSARVLRHNEQFF,TGCAGTGCTAGAGTTCTCAGGCACAATGAGCAGTTCTTC
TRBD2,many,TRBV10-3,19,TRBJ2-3,CAISESRSGVSVRADTQYF,TGTGCCATCAGTGAGTCTCGAAGCGGGGTGAGCGTTCGTGCAGATACGCAGTATTTT
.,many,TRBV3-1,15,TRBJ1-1,CASSQDWGREGRAFF,TGTGCCAGCAGCCAAGATTGGGGCAGGGAGGGTCGAGCTTTCTTT
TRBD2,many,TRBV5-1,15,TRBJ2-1,CASSLLAGVHNEQFF,TGCGCCAGCAGCTTACTAGCGGGAGTCCACAATGAGCAGTTCTTC
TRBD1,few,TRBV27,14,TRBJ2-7,CASTLTGTSYEQYF,TGTGCCAGCACCTTGACAGGGACCTCCTACGAGCAGTACTTC
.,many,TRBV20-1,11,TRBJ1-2,CSGIEGEGYTF,TGCAGTGGAATTGAGGGCGAGGGCTACACCTTC
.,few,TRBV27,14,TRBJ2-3,CASSLSSIRDTQYF,TGTGCCAGCAGTCTCTCGTCGATCCGGGATACGCAGTATTTT
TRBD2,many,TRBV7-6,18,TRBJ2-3,CASSLTGLAGVGTDTQYF,TGTGCCAGCAGCTTAACGGGACTAGCGGGAGTGGGCACAGATACGCAGTATTTT
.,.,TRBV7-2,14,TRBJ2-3,CASSQGSGVNTQYF,TGTGCCAGCAGCCAGGGGAGTGGGGTGAATACGCAGTATTTT
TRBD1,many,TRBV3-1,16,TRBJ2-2,CASSPTGGANTGELFF,TGTGCCAGCAGCCCGACAGGGGGCGCGAACACCGGGGAGCTGTTTTTT
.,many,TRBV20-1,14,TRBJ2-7,CSARDFSGIYEQYF,TGCAGTGCTAGAGATTTCAGTGGGATTTACGAGCAGTACTTC
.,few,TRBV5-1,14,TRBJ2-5,CASSLARIEETQYF,TGCGCCAGCAGCTTGGCCAGAATAGAAGAGACCCAGTACTTC
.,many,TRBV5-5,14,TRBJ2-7,CASSFGSAGYEQYF,TGTGCCAGCAGCTTTGGTTCAGCAGGCTACGAGCAGTACTTC
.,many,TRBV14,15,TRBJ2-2,CASSQGGGLTGELFF,TGTGCCAGCAGCCAAGGGGGGGGCCTGACCGGGGAGCTGTTTTTT
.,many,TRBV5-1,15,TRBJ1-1,CASSLYQGMNTEAFF,TGCGCCAGCAGCTTGTATCAGGGGATGAACACTGAAGCTTTCTTT
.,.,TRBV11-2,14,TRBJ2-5,CASSLSNPQETQYF,TGTGCCAGCAGCTTAAGTAACCCCCAAGAGACCCAGTACTTC
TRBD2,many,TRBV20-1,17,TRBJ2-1,CSARVLAGGSYVSEQFF,TGCAGTGCTAGAGTTCTAGCGGGGGGGTCATATGTAAGTGAGCAGTTCTTC
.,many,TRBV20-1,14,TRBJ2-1,CSAREGLRGDEQFF,TGCAGTGCTAGAGAAGGCCTACGAGGGGATGAGCAGTTCTTC
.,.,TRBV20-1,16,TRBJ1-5,CSARGGARERNQPQHF,TGCAGTGCTAGAGGTGGAGCCAGGGAGAGAAATCAGCCCCAGCATTTT
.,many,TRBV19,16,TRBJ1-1,CASTAGGQGRNTEAFF,TGTGCCAGTACCGCTGGGGGCCAGGGGAGAAACACTGAAGCTTTCTTT
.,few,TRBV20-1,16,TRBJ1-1,CSARDWGGAGNTEAFF,TGCAGTGCTAGAGATTGGGGGGGGGCAGGGAACACTGAAGCTTTCTTT
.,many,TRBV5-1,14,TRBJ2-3,CASSLVVTTDTQYF,TGCGCCAGCAGCTTGGTGGTTACAACAGATACGCAGTATTTT